What follows are 25 T cell receptor beta chains derived from one specimen sequenced in a study of blood T cells in healthy people across ages. Sample-barcoded 5' priming and a J-beta primer mix drove a second PCR of 7 to 11 cycles. TCRdb fed the 5' RACE reads into MiXCR, producing one record per CDR3 protein. There are hundreds of thousands of distinct CDR3 sequences in the sample; 58% occur only once, and approximately 37% lies in the top ten. Sequencing was carried out using blood. These receptors were obtained from a man between 60 and 70 years old in good health.

The gene calls are TRBV13 and TRBJ2-5; TRBD1 or TRBD2 may be the D gene (5 bases each). The V gene lost 5 bases and the J gene lost 3 bases, with 10 bases spanning the gap. Germline CDR1 reads PRHDT; CDR2 reads FYEKMQ (reference sequence). The CDR3 covers 13 residues. Here the CDR3 DNA reads TGTGCCAGCAGCCCCGGGACGAAAGAGACCCAGTACTTC. It yields the protein CASSPGTKETQYF.

CDR3 loop: CASRPTSGGTQYF. CDR3 DNA sequence: TGTGCCAGCCGTCCGACTAGCGGTGGGACCCAGTACTTC. The chain links TRBV25-1 to TRBJ2-5, with 9 positions matching TRBD2. Germline V gives CDR1 MGHDK, CDR2 SYGVNS. J gave up 7 bases and V 8 bases, and 8 bases lay outside the gene matches. CDR3 length equals 13 residues.

J is TRBJ2-6 and V is TRBV5-1; D is undetermined. Germline V gene lookup returns CDR1 SGHRS and CDR2 YFSETQ. Trimming left V 2 bases short and J 2 bases short, with 8 bases between. This CDR3 contains 15 residues. The CDR3, as DNA: TGCGCCAGCAGCTTCAGTGGGCCTGGGGCCAACGTCCTGACTTTC. It translates to CASSFSGPGANVLTF.

The J gene is TRBJ2-5, the V gene TRBV6-5; D call uncertain. V was cut by 5 bases and J by 5 bases, with 12 bases left in between. Germline values: CDR1 MNHEY, CDR2 SVGAGI. The CDR3 length is 13 residues. The CDR3 region has the DNA TGTGCCAGCAGTAGGAGTAGCCGGGAGACCCAGTACTTC. Protein product: CASSRSSRETQYF.

Worth noting for this clonotype: A junction end diverges from the germline sequence, so it may reflect a read error. This chain connects TRBV3-1 to TRBJ2-3; D may be TRBD2 (5 bases). The CDR3 runs 15 residues. Germline loops: CDR1 LGHDT, CDR2 YNNKEL (reference sequence). The CDR3 here is CTSSQDGKRTDTQYF. As DNA, the CDR3 is TGTACCAGCAGCCAAGATGGGAAGCGGACAGATACGCAGTATTTT.

The V call is TRBV10-1, the J call TRBJ1-1; a possible D gene is TRBD1 (5 bases). The germline gives CDR1 WNHNN, CDR2 SYGVQD (reference sequence). The V end lost 4 bases, the J end lost 6 bases, and 15 bases lay between the germline ends. This CDR3 region has 14 residues. The CDR3: CASSGPGRIAEAFF. For the CDR3, the DNA is TGCGCCAGCAGTGGCCCAGGGAGAATTGCTGAAGCTTTCTTT.

V gene TRBV4-2 combines with J gene TRBJ2-5, with D unresolved. This CDR3 region has 15 residues. The V end was cut by 0 bases, the J end by 1 base, with 9 bases between. Germline V CDR1 and CDR2: LGHNA, YNFKEQ. CDR3 nucleotides: TGTGCCAGCAGCCAAGACTGGCTGGTCCAAGAGACCCAGTACTTC. Translation gives CASSQDWLVQETQYF.

The J gene is TRBJ2-5, the V gene TRBV11-2, with no clear D. V was pared by 1 base and J by 5 bases, with 14 bases between. Germline V gene lookup returns CDR1 SGHAT and CDR2 FQNNGV. The CDR3 has 15 amino acids. CDR3 region: CASSLGRAYGETQYF. CDR3 DNA sequence: TGTGCCAGCAGCTTAGGTCGGGCCTACGGGGAGACCCAGTACTTC.

This clonotype was detected ten times or more. The V and J genes are TRBV12-3 or TRBV12-4 and TRBJ2-3, with unresolved D. The CDR3 contains 14 residues. V lost 7 bases, J lost 2 bases, and 13 bases lay in between. The CDR3 DNA reads TGTGCCAGCACATTACGGCCAATCACAGATACGCAGTATTTT. It codes for CASTLRPITDTQYF.

This sequence joins TRBV2 and TRBJ2-4; 10 bases are shared with TRBD1. J was trimmed by 13 bases and V by 8 bases; bases with no gene match: 8. CDR1 is SNHLY, CDR2 FYNNEI, per germline. The length of the CDR3 is 12 residues. The CDR3 nucleotides read TGTGCCAGCCTCCGGGACAGGGGTTCCCAGTACTTC. Protein sequence: CASLRDRGSQYF. Based on the CDR3 plus reference TRBV2 and TRBJ2-4, the full variable domain is EPEVTQTPSHQVTQMGQEVILRCVPISNHLYFYWYRQILGQKVEFLVSFYNNEISEKSEIFDDQFSVERPDGSNFTLKIRSTKLEDSAMYFCASLRDRGSQYFGAGTRLSVL.

The CDR3 nucleotides are TGTGCCAGCAGCTTATGGGGCGGGAGGAACACCGGGGAGCTGTTTTTT. It yields the protein CASSLWGGRNTGELFF. This sequence joins TRBV7-2 and TRBJ2-2, with 7 bases fitting TRBD2. V trimming: 2 bases; J trimming: 1 base; junction bases outside the gene matches: 4. Germline loops: CDR1 SGHTA, CDR2 FQGNSA. This CDR3 is 16 amino acids long. Drawing the rest from reference TRBV7-2 and TRBJ2-2, the complete variable domain is GAGVSQSPSNKVTEKGKDVELRCDPISGHTALYWYRQSLGQGLEFLIYFQGNSAPDKSGLPSDRFSAERTGGSVSTLTIQRTQQEDSAVYLCASSLWGGRNTGELFFGEGSRLTVL.

The chain carries TRBV7-2 and TRBJ2-1; 12 bases match TRBD2. The J call is doubtful: the DNA matches TRBJ2-7 better. This CDR3 has 17 residues. Germline CDR1 reads SGHTA; CDR2 reads FQGNSA. As DNA, the CDR3 is TGTGCCAGCAGTCCCAGACTAGCGGGGGCCCCCTTAGATGAGCAGTACTTC. It codes for CASSPRLAGAPLDEQYF.

This clonotype was counted only a few times. The genes are TRBV20-1 and TRBJ2-1; 7 nucleotides align to TRBD1. With V trimmed by 5 bases and J by 4 bases, 8 bases remained unmatched. CDR3 size: 14 residues. Germline V gene data show CDR1 as DFQATT and CDR2 as SNEGSKA (reference sequence). Written as DNA, the CDR3 is TGCAGTGCTGCCGGGACAGCGGTGTACAATGAGCAGTTCTTC. Protein product: CSAAGTAVYNEQFF.

The chain links TRBV20-1 to TRBJ2-3, with TRBD2 matching over 8 bases. V was pared by 3 bases and J by 6 bases, with 8 bases of the junction left unmatched. Germline CDR1 is DFQATT and CDR2 is SNEGSKA (reference sequence). The CDR3 loop spans 14 amino acids. CDR3 DNA: TGCAGTGCTAGTGACGCGGGGGGAGGTGATACGCAGTATTTT. Its protein product is CSASDAGGGDTQYF.

This chain connects TRBV4-1 to TRBJ2-5, with D tentatively TRBD2 (7 bases). Germline CDR1 and CDR2: MGHRA and YSYEKL. Trimming pared 0 bases from V and 5 bases from J, leaving 16 bases between. The CDR3 is made up of 16 amino acids. The CDR3 is CASSQDPRGGLETQYF. The CDR3 DNA follows: TGCGCCAGCAGCCAAGACCCGAGGGGGGGCCTTGAGACCCAGTACTTC.

The chain combines TRBV29-1 with TRBJ2-1; TRBD2 matches at 10 bases. Germline V gene sequence: CDR1 SQVTM, CDR2 ANQGSEA. After removal of 8 bases from V and 10 bases from J, the junction contained 14 bases not matched to a gene. The CDR3 has 14 amino acids. The CDR3 loop is CSSKTSGPNSEQFF. DNA for the CDR3: TGCAGCTCGAAGACTAGCGGGCCCAATAGCGAGCAGTTCTTC.

The CDR3 is CASSLGQGPDYEQYF. The CDR3 coding sequence is TGTGCCAGCAGCTTAGGACAGGGGCCAGACTACGAGCAGTACTTC. The V gene is TRBV7-8, the J gene TRBJ2-7, with 8 nucleotides matching TRBD1. Trimming cost V 1 base and J 3 bases; bases outside gene matches: 5. Germline V CDR1 and CDR2: SGHVS, FQNEAQ. CDR3 length equals 15 residues.

The chain recombines TRBV5-1 with TRBJ1-6, with a tentative D call TRBD1 (6 bases). Germline CDR1 and CDR2: SGHRS and YFSETQ. The V gene lost 0 bases and the J gene lost 7 bases, with 11 bases spanning the gap. The CDR3 extends over 15 amino acids. The CDR3 region is CASSLEQGKNSPLHF. CDR3 coding DNA: TGCGCCAGCAGCTTGGAGCAGGGGAAAAATTCACCCCTCCACTTT.

The chain uses TRBV7-2 and TRBJ2-1; D might be TRBD1 or TRBD2, each matching 6 bases. Trimming left V 4 bases short and J 8 bases short, with 21 bases between. This CDR3 comprises 16 residues. Germline assignment: CDR1 SGHTA and CDR2 FQGNSA. The DNA for the CDR3 is TGTGCCAGCAGCTCCCAAGCGGTGGGGGGCATGTATGAGCAGTTCTTC. This codes for CASSSQAVGGMYEQFF.

This clonotype appeared a single time. The rearrangement joins TRBV25-1 to TRBJ1-4, with D unclear. Between the trimmed V and J ends, which lost 0 bases and 8 bases, there was a span of 10 bases. This CDR3 region has 14 residues. Germline V lookup: CDR1 MGHDK, CDR2 SYGVNS. CDR3 in amino acids: CASSEYTSGEKLFF. DNA for the CDR3: TGTGCCAGCAGTGAATATACCTCGGGAGAAAAACTGTTTTTT.

The V call is TRBV20-1, the J call TRBJ2-5, with D possibly TRBD2 on 5 matching bases. V was clipped by 6 bases and J by 1 base, with 15 bases between them. The CDR3 spans 14 residues. Germline lookup yields CDR1 DFQATT and CDR2 SNEGSKA (reference sequence). CDR3 region: CSAAEVRSQETQYF. CDR3 nucleotides: TGCAGTGCCGCGGAGGTCCGCAGCCAAGAGACCCAGTACTTC.

The J gene is TRBJ2-6, the V gene TRBV9; D is unresolved. From germline, CDR1 is SGDLS and CDR2 YYNGEE. V gave up 3 bases and J gave up 0 bases, with 13 bases separating them. The CDR3 totals 17 residues. CDR3 sequence (DNA): TGTGCCAGCAGCGAGTCAGGAGTGGCCTCTGGGGCCAACGTCCTGACTTTC. As protein: CASSESGVASGANVLTF.

The J gene is TRBJ2-5, the V gene TRBV20-1; 7 bases match TRBD2. The CDR3 covers 15 residues. After removal of 2 bases from V and 2 bases from J, the junction contained 8 bases not matched to a gene. The germline gives CDR1 DFQATT, CDR2 SNEGSKA (reference sequence). The CDR3 coding sequence is TGCAGTGCTAGATCCGGACTAGACCCACAAGAGACCCAGTACTTC. This codes for CSARSGLDPQETQYF.

The chain uses TRBV6-2 or TRBV6-3 and TRBJ2-1; 9 bases line up with TRBD2. The J segment lost 3 bases and the V segment lost 4 bases, leaving 4 bases of the junction unmatched. The CDR3 runs to 15 residues. The germline V gene encodes CDR1 MNHEY and CDR2 SVGEGT. The CDR3 reads CASSFQRGVYNEQFF. CDR3 DNA sequence: TGTGCCAGCAGTTTCCAGCGGGGGGTCTACAATGAGCAGTTCTTC.

Of note for this clonotype: One junction end does not reproduce the germline sequence, and a read error may be involved. The chain carries TRBV27 and TRBJ2-5; 8 bases match TRBD2. Per germline, CDR1 MNHEY and CDR2 SMNVEV (reference sequence). This CDR3 is built from 17 residues. This CDR3 is CASSLGLWRGVPGAQYF. The CDR3 nucleotides are TGTGCCAGCAGTTTGGGATTGTGGCGGGGGGTGCCAGGGGCCCAGTACTTT.